A selection of T cell receptor beta chains follows, all from one sample in a study of shared clonotypes between healthy human individuals. Measured with immunoSEQ multiplex PCR; TCRdb has only the in-frame clones, and not every one. The data hold some 2,500,000 clones, with 90% to 95% observed a single time. Sequencing was performed on naive CD4+ T cells from PBMCs. Receptor source: a man between 18 and 29 years old in good health. Some clones in this sample may be carry-over from other donors' samples. Both conserved end residues are part of each CDR3. The D gene is left open where the match is weak. Clone size is stated in some rows and not others, as once, few, many or a class when expanded.

. | TRBJ1-6 | . | TRBV5-1 | TGCGCCAGCAGCTCCCTCGGGGCCGGTAATTCACCCCTCCACTTT | CASSSLGAGNSPLHF
TRBD2 | TRBJ2-5 | . | TRBV7-7 | TGTGCCAGCAGCCTAGGACTAGCGGGAGAGACCCAGTACTTC | CASSLGLAGETQYF
TRBD1 | TRBJ1-2 | . | TRBV9 | TGTGCCAGCAGCCCTCAGACAGGGGATTACTATGGCTACACCTTC | CASSPQTGDYYGYTF
. | TRBJ1-5 | . | TRBV5-4 | TGTGCCAGCAGCTTATACTCCGACGGCGTTGGGCCCCAGCATTTT | CASSLYSDGVGPQHF
TRBD1 | TRBJ1-1 | . | TRBV5-4 | TGTGCCAGCAGCGACAGGGAGGTGGGGAACACTGAAGCTTTCTTT | CASSDREVGNTEAFF
. | TRBJ2-2 | few | TRBV6-1 | TGTGCCAGCAGTGGGGGCCTTACCGGGGAGCTGTTTTTT | CASSGGLTGELFF
TRBD2 | TRBJ2-4 | . | TRBV5-5 | TGTGCCAGCAGCTTCGCTAGCGGACAAGCCAAAAACATTCAGTACTTC | CASSFASGQAKNIQYF
TRBD2 | TRBJ2-7 | . | TRBV28 | TGTGCCAGCATGGGGGTCGGGACTAGCGGGAACTACGAGCAGTACTTC | CASMGVGTSGNYEQYF
TRBD1 | TRBJ1-2 | . | TRBV6-5 | TGTGCCAGCAGTGTAGGGACAGGGATTAACTATGGCTACACCTTC | CASSVGTGINYGYTF
. | TRBJ1-1 | . | TRBV21-1 | TGTGCCAGCAGCAAAGAGGCAGGTGAGAACACTGAAGCTTTCTTT | CASSKEAGENTEAFF
TRBD1 | TRBJ2-1 | . | TRBV5-1 | TGCGCCAGCAGCCGGGACAGAGAGAATGAGCAGTTCTTC | CASSRDRENEQFF
. | TRBJ2-5 | . | TRBV7-8 | TGTGCCAGCAGCACAGGACAGACCCAAGAGACCCAGTACTTC | CASSTGQTQETQYF
. | TRBJ1-2 | . | TRBV2 | TGTGCCAGCAGTGGATTCTTGGCTTTCTATGGCTACACCTTC | CASSGFLAFYGYTF
. | TRBJ1-5 | once | TRBV18 | TGTGCCAGCTCATTAATCCCCAGCAATCAGCCCCAGCATTTT | CASSLIPSNQPQHF
. | TRBJ1-4 | once | TRBV7-7 | TGTGCCAGCAGCTTAGGAGTGAGGGCTAATGAAAAACTGTTTTTT | CASSLGVRANEKLFF
. | TRBJ2-5 | . | TRBV12-2 | TGTGCAAGTCGCTTAGAGGGTAGCGGGGTGCAAGAGACCCAGTACTTC | CASRLEGSGVQETQYF
TRBD1 | TRBJ2-2 | . | TRBV2 | TGTGCCAGCAGGGGACAGTACACCGGGGAGCTGTTTTTT | CASRGQYTGELFF
TRBD1 | TRBJ2-2 | . | TRBV7-6 | TGTGCCAGCAGCCTGACAGGGGGCATCGACACCGGGGAGCTGTTTTTT | CASSLTGGIDTGELFF
. | TRBJ2-1 | . | TRBV10-1 | TGCGCCAGCAGTCGAGAATGGGGAAGCGAGCAGTTCTTC | CASSREWGSEQFF
TRBD1 | TRBJ1-2 | . | TRBV30 | TGTGCCTGGAGGGGGACAAGGGGGCAGGAGTATGGCTACACCTTC | CAWRGTRGQEYGYTF